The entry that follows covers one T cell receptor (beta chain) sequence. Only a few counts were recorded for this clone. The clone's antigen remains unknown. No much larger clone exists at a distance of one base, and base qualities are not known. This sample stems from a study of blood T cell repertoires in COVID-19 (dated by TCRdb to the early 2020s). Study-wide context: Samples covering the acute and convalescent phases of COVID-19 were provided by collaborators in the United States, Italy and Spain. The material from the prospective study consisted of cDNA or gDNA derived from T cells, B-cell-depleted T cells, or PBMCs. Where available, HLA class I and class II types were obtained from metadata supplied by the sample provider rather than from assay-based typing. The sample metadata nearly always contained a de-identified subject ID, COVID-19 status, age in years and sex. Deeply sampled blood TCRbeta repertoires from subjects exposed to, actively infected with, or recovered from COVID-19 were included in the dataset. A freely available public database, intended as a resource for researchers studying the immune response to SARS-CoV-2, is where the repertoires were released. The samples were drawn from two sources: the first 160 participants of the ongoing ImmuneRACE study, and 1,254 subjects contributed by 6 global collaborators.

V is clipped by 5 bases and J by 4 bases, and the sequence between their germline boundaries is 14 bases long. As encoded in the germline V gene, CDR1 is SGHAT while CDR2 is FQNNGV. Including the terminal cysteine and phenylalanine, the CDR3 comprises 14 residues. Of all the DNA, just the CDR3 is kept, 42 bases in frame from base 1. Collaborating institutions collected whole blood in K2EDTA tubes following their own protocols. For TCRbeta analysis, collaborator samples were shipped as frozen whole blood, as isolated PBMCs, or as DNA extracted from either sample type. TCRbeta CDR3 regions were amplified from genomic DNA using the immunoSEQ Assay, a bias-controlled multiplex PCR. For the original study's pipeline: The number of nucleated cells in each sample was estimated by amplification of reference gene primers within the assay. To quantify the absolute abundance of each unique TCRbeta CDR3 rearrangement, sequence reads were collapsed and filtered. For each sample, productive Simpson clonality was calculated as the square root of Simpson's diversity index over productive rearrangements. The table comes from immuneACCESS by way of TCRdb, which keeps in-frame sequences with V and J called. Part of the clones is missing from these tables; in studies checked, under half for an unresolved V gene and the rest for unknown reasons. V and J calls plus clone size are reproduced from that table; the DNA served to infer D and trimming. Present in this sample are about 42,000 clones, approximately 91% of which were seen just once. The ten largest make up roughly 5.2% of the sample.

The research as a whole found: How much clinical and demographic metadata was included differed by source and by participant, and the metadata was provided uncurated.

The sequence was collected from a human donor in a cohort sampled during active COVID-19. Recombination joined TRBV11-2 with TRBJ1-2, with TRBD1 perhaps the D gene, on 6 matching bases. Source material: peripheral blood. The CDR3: CASSTTRGGYGYTF. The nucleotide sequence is TGTGCCAGCAGCACCACCAGGGGCGGCTATGGCTACACCTTC.